This TCR beta chain was observed in a study of CD8 T cells in ankylosing spondylitis. Quantitative molecular-barcoded 5'-RACE generated the TCR beta libraries. TCRdb reanalysed the 5' RACE reads using MiXCR and keeps one entry per CDR3 protein. The table lists some 200,000 distinct CDR3 sequences, around a sixth of them singletons. Whole-study findings and limits: In ankylosing spondylitis patients, matched synovial fluid reportedly showed significant enrichment of disease-linked clones. A subset of motif variants has previously been described in the synovial fluid and blood of reactive arthritis.

This clonotype was seen many times. Its matching antigen is unknown. This CDR3 is built from 11 residues. Per germline, CDR1 SGHDT and CDR2 YYEEEE. V was cut by 4 bases and J by 2 bases, with 3 bases left in between. The TCR originated in a male donor under 30 with ankylosing spondylitis or in good health (not recorded which). The rearrangement joins TRBV5-6 to TRBJ1-2; D gene unclear. The sequenced material came from blood, either unsorted or a sorted T cell fraction (not recorded which). CDR3 loop: CASSQNYGYTF. Here the CDR3 DNA reads TGTGCCAGCAGCCAGAACTATGGCTACACCTTC.